Here is one T cell receptor (beta chain) with its context. Authors' analysis steps: It was from reference gene primer amplification that nucleated cell counts were estimated. Profiling relied on immunoSEQ multiplex PCR, and the TCRdb table lists in-frame clones only, not all of them. D and trimming were read from the DNA, whereas the V and J calls and clone size are those reported in that table. Altogether roughly 150,000 clones are present, 84% being singletons, with the ten largest covering around a tenth. This sample was taken from a study of blood T cell repertoires in COVID-19. Study at large: The origin of the acute and convalescent COVID-19 samples was the United States, Italy and Spain. T cells, B-cell-depleted T cells, or PBMCs supplied cDNA or gDNA.

CDR1 SGHDN and CDR2 FVKESK come from the germline V gene. V was pared by 1 base and J by 5 bases, with 7 bases between. CDR3 length: 13 amino acids. This rearrangement joins TRBV14 to TRBJ2-3, with D possibly matching TRBD2 (5 bases). The receptor comes from a woman in her forties or fifties with acute or convalescent COVID-19. Sequenced sample: peripheral blood. The CDR3 loop is CASSQGLIDTQYF. The CDR3 nucleotides are TGTGCCAGCAGCCAAGGACTAATAGATACGCAGTATTTT.